A selection of T cell receptor beta chains follows, all from one sample in a study of T cell repertoires in cytomegalovirus infection. One entry per CDR3 protein results from TCRdb running MiXCR on the reads. The top ten hold around an eighth of the sample, which has about 900,000 distinct CDR3 sequences, around 32% seen once. These receptors' antigens are unknown. This specimen was cultured CD8+ T cells from PBMCs, taken from culture after CMV antigen stimulation. The receptors derive from a human donor in good health (CMV status not recorded). Some clones in this sample may be carry-over from other donors' samples. CDR3s include the opening cysteine and the closing phenylalanine or tryptophan. The D gene is left open where the match is weak. Size values are once, few and many counts, or a class for expanded clones, and some rows have none.

d_call	clone_size	v_call	j_call	cdr3_nt	cdr3_aa
TRBD1	few	TRBV27	TRBJ2-5	TGTGCCAGCAGTTTATGGGGACAGGTTAAAGAGACCCAGTACTTC	CASSLWGQVKETQYF
TRBD2	-	TRBV27	TRBJ2-3	TGTGCCAGCAGTTCCGCGGGAGGGGGGAGCCCAGATACGCAGTATTTT	CASSSAGGGSPDTQYF
-	few	TRBV28	TRBJ2-1	TGTGCCAGCAGTCCCCCCGCAGATCCCTACAATGAGCAGTTCTTC	CASSPPADPYNEQFF
-	many	TRBV7-9	TRBJ1-1	TGTGCCAGCAGCTTAGGGAGGGGGGGGAACACTGAAGCTTTCTTT	CASSLGRGGNTEAFF
-	many	TRBV6-1	TRBJ2-2	TGTGCCAGCAGCCGCCCGGGACACGCGATCACCGGGGAGCTGTTTTTT	CASSRPGHAITGELFF
-	-	TRBV6-6	TRBJ1-2	TGTGCCAGCAGTTACTCATCCAGGGGCAACTATGGCTACACCTTC	CASSYSSRGNYGYTF
-	-	TRBV27	TRBJ2-4	TGTGCCAGCAGTTCAGGGGCCCAAGGGGCCAAAAACATTCAGTACTTC	CASSSGAQGAKNIQYF
-	-	TRBV27	TRBJ2-1	TGTGCCAGCAGTCATCAGGGGCAGGGGAACAATGAGCAGTTCTTC	CASSHQGQGNNEQFF
-	few	TRBV27	TRBJ1-1	TGTGCCAGCAGTCGACGGACCGGGACGGGGGAAGCTTTCTTT	CASSRRTGTGEAFF
-	once	TRBV2	TRBJ1-4	TGTGCCAGCATTAGGGAAAAACTGTTTTTT	CASIREKLFF
TRBD2	-	TRBV6-2/TRBV6-3	TRBJ2-1	TGTGCCAGCAGTCCTCTGACTAGCGGGGGGTACAATGAGCAGTTCTTC	CASSPLTSGGYNEQFF